This T cell receptor (beta chain) was sequenced in a study of blood T cell repertoires in COVID-19. The table came from immunoSEQ multiplex PCR; TCRdb's copy has only in-frame clones and leaves some out. In the table there are about 130,000 clones, approximately 90% of which are singletons. V lost 4 bases, J lost 6 bases, and 10 bases stayed unmatched. The germline V gene encodes CDR1 SGHNT and CDR2 YYREEE (reference sequence). This CDR3 spans 16 amino acids. This clone was seen once. The receptor's source is a woman of 80 years or more with acute or convalescent COVID-19. Sequencing was done on a sample of peripheral blood. J is TRBJ2-3 and V is TRBV5-4; 11 bases align to TRBD2. Here the CDR3 reads CASSDLSGGAFDTQYF. As DNA, the CDR3 is TGTGCCAGCAGCGACCTTAGCGGGGGGGCCTTTGATACGCAGTATTTT.